This paragraph covers one T cell receptor beta chain sequence. Assay: immunoSEQ multiplex PCR; the TCRdb copy retains only in-frame clones and omits some. The sample gives 2,500,000 or so clones, about nine tenths of which show up once; around 0.4% is in the top ten. After removal of 5 bases from V and 4 bases from J, the junction contained 6 bases not matched to a gene. CDR3 length: 15 residues. CDR1 is LNHDA, CDR2 SQIVND, per germline (reference sequence). These data belong to a study of shared clonotypes between healthy human individuals. The specimen sequenced was naive CD4+ T cells from PBMCs. Subset described: CD45RA+ positively selected. This chain connects TRBV19 to TRBJ1-5; TRBD1 matches 9 bases. The TCR was taken from a man aged 18 to 29 in good health. Some clones in this sample may be carry-over from other donors' samples. CDR3 sequence: CASSLGQGRNQPQHF. In DNA, the CDR3 is TGTGCCAGTAGTTTAGGACAGGGGCGAAATCAGCCCCAGCATTTT.